This T cell receptor beta chain emerged from a study of shared clonotypes between healthy human individuals (TCRdb year 2020). In the study overall: The cohort included three men and two women between 18 and 49 years of age. For each donor, three plates each were used for CD4 naive and CD4 memory, two plates were used for CD8 naive, and one plate was used for CD8 memory. The study deeply sequenced blood TCR repertoires of 5 or 6 healthy adults to estimate repertoire size and the extent of clonotype sharing between individuals. To increase sequencing depth and limit assay-specific biases, different laboratories used diverse techniques to prepare libraries and sequence TCR repertoires. Per donor, leukapheresis produced somewhere between about 0.94 and 9 billion PBMCs.

Including cysteine and phenylalanine, the CDR3 has 14 amino acids. Kept here is only the CDR3 DNA, which spans 42 bases and is read in frame from base 1. For CDR1 and CDR2, the germline V gene lists SGDLS and YYNGEE. Clipping removes 4 bases from V and 5 bases from J, with 7 as the unmatched junction base count. The study at large found these results: Clonotypes shared by all four sorted-subset donors showed higher generation probabilities than non-shared clonotypes. Because the study included a small number of donors, the genetic and exposure-history diversity represented was limited. When a few donors were compared, the shared fraction of clonotypes was around 5% for naive CD4, more than 3% for naive CD8, 2.3% for memory CD4, and less than 0.5% for memory CD8. Pairwise subsampling indicated that sequencing depth was expected to affect the degree of clonotype sharing among donors. Sampling was limited to blood, and TCR repertoires in tissue likely differ from TCR repertoires in blood. Rarefaction of sorted-subset datasets indicated incomplete sequencing despite the large sequencing depth. Larger estimated clonotype richness was generally found for naive subsets than for memory subsets.

Using the deep immunoSEQ assay, multiplex PCR amplified TCR CDR3 regions from genomic DNA. For each cell subset, the extracted genomic DNA was distributed evenly across all wells of several immunoSEQ 96-well plates, and each plate served as one replicate. For sorted subsets, each replicate PCR was loaded with approximately 0.2 ug genomic DNA, equivalent to 25,000 to 35,000 T cell genomes. Purified libraries were measured with a Qubit 3.0 fluorometer, size-checked on a Bioanalyzer 2100, and measured again with the KAPA Library Quantification kit. A separate single-read 150-cycle Illumina NextSeq 550 flow cell was used to sequence each immunoSEQ 96-well plate. On the authors' methods: The immunoSEQ output contained only junctional sequences without quality scores, so filtering could not match that applied to full-length reads. Sequences were annotated with PyIR, a Python wrapper for IgBLAST v1.9, and V/J genes and CDR3 were assigned using IMGT germline references. Reads were removed for weak V/J assignments (E-value above 1e-6), missing CDR3, stop codons, out-of-frame junctions, or ambiguous translated residues. V3J clonotypes were defined as sequences sharing the same inferred V gene, J gene, and CDR3 amino acid sequence. Percentage overlap between repertoires was calculated by dividing the number of shared unique clonotypes by the size of the smaller repertoire. RTK rarefaction, the Chao1 estimator, and Recon v2.1 estimates of unobserved clonotypes were used to assess repertoire richness. Generation probabilities were computed with OLGA for all TCRbeta clonotypes obtained by the gDNA method from several donors. The clones in this table, taken by TCRdb from immuneACCESS, are in-frame only. Not every clone is retained; where verified, under half of the shortfall comes from an unresolved V gene, and the cause of the rest is unknown. That table supplies the V and J calls and clone size; D and trimming were determined from the DNA. The table for this sample lists about 2 million clones; roughly 94% of them were counted only once. Jointly, the top ten make up more than 0.1% of the sample.

The donors were healthy, HIV-negative adults who had no recently reported acute infections or vaccinations. All donors were Caucasian adults living in Nashville, Tennessee, USA. CD4+ T cells were enriched by magnetic negative selection, after which naive cells were positively selected on CD45RA and the negative fraction was taken as the memory subset. Blood was obtained by leukapheresis, after which PBMCs were separated by Ficoll-Histopaque density gradient centrifugation and cryopreserved in liquid nitrogen vapor phase. Analytical flow cytometry was used to check the purity and quantity of each magnetically sorted T cell population. Genomic DNA was isolated from each sorted fraction and quantified by UV absorbance on a Nanodrop 2000c. About this clone itself: Its antigen remains undetermined. One base away there is no much larger clone; base qualities are not given.

The rearrangement joined TRBV9 to TRBJ1-1, with 8 bases aligning to TRBD1. The receptor comes from a man aged 18 to 35 in good health. Sequences were obtained from naive CD4+ T cells sorted from blood. The cell subset or site label here, explained by the study, means: CD45RA+ positively selected. The DNA sequence is given as TGTGCCAGCAGCCCAGGACAGGGAGTAACTGAAGCTTTCTTT. Its product reads: CASSPGQGVTEAFF.